The 22 T cell receptor beta chains in this list originate from one sample, sequenced in a study of cytomegalovirus exposure and HLA in healthy donors. PCR involved 60 Vbeta and 13 Jbeta primers. Assay used: immunoSEQ multiplex PCR; TCRdb lists only in-frame clones, some missing. The profile shows more than 90,000 clones, 70% to 80% of them singletons. The sequencing sample was made of PBMCs. All receptors derive from a man in his thirties or forties in good health and CMV-seronegative.

The gene calls are TRBV9 and TRBJ2-3; D uncertain. Per germline, CDR1 SGDLS and CDR2 YYNGEE. V lost 3 bases and J lost 0, with 14 bases in between. The CDR3 runs 16 residues. The CDR3 sequence: CASSAVDSTSTDTQYF. The CDR3 DNA reads TGTGCCAGCAGCGCTGTTGACTCCACCAGCACAGATACGCAGTATTTT. The full variable domain, in which reference TRBV9 and TRBJ2-3 provide the parts outside the CDR3, is DSGVTQTPKHLITATGQRVTLRCSPRSGDLSVYWYQQSLDQGLQFLIQYYNGEERAKGNILERFSAQQFPDLHSELNLSSLELGDSALYFCASSAVDSTSTDTQYFGPGTRLTVL.

The CDR3 bases are TGTGCCAGCAGTTTTGACACAGGGGGGTACGAGCAGTACTTC. It translates to CASSFDTGGYEQYF. V is TRBV27 and J is TRBJ2-7, with 8 nucleotides matching TRBD1. The CDR3 covers 14 residues. Germline V gene data show CDR1 as MNHEY and CDR2 as SMNVEV (reference sequence). J was trimmed by 4 bases and V by 3 bases; bases with no gene match: 5.

The genes are TRBV28 and TRBJ2-7; D is unclear. Germline V gene lookup returns CDR1 MDHEN and CDR2 SYDVKM. The ends were cut back, 4 bases at V and 1 base at J, with 26 bases in the middle. The CDR3 extends over 19 amino acids. The CDR3 nucleotides are TGTGCCAGCAGTTACCCCCCGTTGACGCCCGGAGCAAAATCCTACGAGCAGTACTTC. This codes for CASSYPPLTPGAKSYEQYF.

The rearrangement joins TRBV6-6 to TRBJ2-3; 7 bases map to TRBD2. There are 15 residues in the CDR3. Losses at the gene ends were 6 bases for V and 4 bases for J; bases not matched to a gene: 10. Germline V gives CDR1 MNHNY, CDR2 SVGAGI (reference sequence). CDR3 in DNA: TGTGCCAGCAGCCTGGGACTAACAACTCCAGATACGCAGTATTTT. Protein sequence: CASSLGLTTPDTQYF.

The V and J genes are TRBV11-2 and TRBJ1-4; D is possibly TRBD1 (5 bases). CDR1 SGHAT and CDR2 FQNNGV come from the germline V gene. Trimming removed 5 bases at V and 2 bases at J, with 15 bases between. This CDR3 comprises 16 residues. The CDR3 sequence is CASSRSGGSTNEKLFF. In DNA form, the CDR3 reads TGTGCCAGCAGCCGAAGTGGGGGGTCCACTAATGAAAAACTGTTTTTT.

This sequence joins TRBV2 and TRBJ2-2; the match to TRBD2 covers 8 bases. Trimming at V came to 5 bases and at J to 6 bases, leaving 8 bases not matched to a gene. The CDR3 runs to 15 residues. Germline V gene lookup returns CDR1 SNHLY and CDR2 FYNNEI. The CDR3 loop reads CASSYPAGVSGELFF. In nucleotides, the CDR3 is TGTGCCAGCAGTTATCCAGCGGGAGTTTCCGGGGAGCTGTTTTTT.

This clone has a handful of counts. CDR3 sequence (DNA): TGTGCCAGCAGAACCGACAGGGGGCAGAAACTGTTTTTT. Translation: CASRTDRGQKLFF. This chain uses TRBV6-6 with TRBJ1-4; TRBD1 matches at 10 bases. The germline V gene has CDR1 MNHNY and CDR2 SVGAGI (reference sequence). With 6 bases clipped from V and 11 bases from J, the junction kept 6 bases outside the gene matches. The CDR3 consists of 13 residues.

The CDR3 region has the DNA TGTGCCGCTCGAGGGAGCTCTGGAAACACCATATATTTT. Protein sequence: CAARGSSGNTIYF. The gene calls are TRBV6-6 and TRBJ1-3; D not certain. The CDR3 is 13 residues long. V shed 11 bases and J shed 0 bases, with 11 bases lying between them. Looked up from germline, CDR1 is MNHNY and CDR2 is SVGAGI (reference sequence).

The rearrangement joins TRBV5-1 to TRBJ2-7; D is uncertain. V lost 2 bases and J lost 4, with 4 bases in between. The CDR3 runs to 11 residues. Germline V gives CDR1 SGHRS, CDR2 YFSETQ. The CDR3 region is CASSFQYEQYF. CDR3 nucleotide sequence: TGCGCCAGCAGCTTCCAATACGAGCAGTACTTC.

V is TRBV19 and J is TRBJ2-7; 7 bases line up with TRBD1. CDR1 is LNHDA and CDR2 is SQIVND in the germline V gene (reference sequence). Trimming at V came to 4 bases and at J to 6 bases, leaving 12 bases not matched to a gene. The length of the CDR3 is 15 residues. CDR3 amino acids: CASSTQILTGSEQYF. The CDR3 nucleotides are TGTGCCAGTAGTACCCAAATCCTGACAGGGAGCGAGCAGTACTTC. Filled out from reference TRBV19 and TRBJ2-7, the complete variable domain reads DGGITQSPKYLFRKEGQNVTLSCEQNLNHDAMYWYRQDPGQGLRLIYYSQIVNDFQKGDIAEGYSVSREKKESFPLTVTSAQKNPTAFYLCASSTQILTGSEQYFGPGTRLTVT.

V usage is TRBV14 and J usage is TRBJ2-3; TRBD2 aligns across 9 bases. CDR1 and CDR2 from the germline V gene are SGHDN and FVKESK. This CDR3 is built from 17 residues. Losses at the gene ends were 4 bases for V and 6 bases for J; bases not matched to a gene: 14. CDR3 sequence: CASSRSWREGRSDTQYF. In DNA, the CDR3 is TGTGCCAGCAGCCGAAGTTGGCGGGAGGGCCGGTCGGATACGCAGTATTTT.

The rearrangement links TRBV7-2 to TRBJ1-1; TRBD1 is a possible D gene (6 bases). The ends were cut back, 1 base at V and 5 bases at J, with 11 bases in the middle. Germline V gives CDR1 SGHTA, CDR2 FQGNSA. The CDR3 is 14 amino acids. This CDR3 reads CASSLGRGSTEAFF. The CDR3 DNA sequence: TGTGCCAGCAGCTTAGGCAGGGGTTCGACTGAAGCTTTCTTT.

The chain uses TRBV18 and TRBJ1-1, with 10 positions matching TRBD1. Unmatched junction bases numbered 0, after V lost 0 bases and J lost 5 bases. The germline V gene encodes CDR1 KGHSH and CDR2 LQKENI. The CDR3 runs 14 residues. The CDR3 nucleotides are TGTGCCAGCTCACCACCGGGACAGGGGACTGAAGCTTTCTTT. Its protein is CASSPPGQGTEAFF.

This clone was seen a handful of times. The rearrangement links TRBV2 to TRBJ1-1; no clear D. Trimming stripped 5 bases from V and 3 bases from J, with 13 bases between. The CDR3 runs 14 residues. Germline-derived CDR1 and CDR2 are SNHLY and FYNNEI. The CDR3 sequence is CASSRSLRDTEAFF. CDR3 sequence (DNA): TGTGCCAGCAGTCGGTCCCTGAGGGACACTGAAGCTTTCTTT.

The rearrangement uses TRBV11-1 and TRBJ2-3; D is unresolved. Trimming took off 0 bases at V and 0 bases at J, with 7 bases between the two ends. In germline, CDR1 is SGHAT, CDR2 FQDESV (reference sequence). This CDR3 spans 15 amino acids. CDR3 DNA: TGTGCCAGCAGCTTAGCCCCTTTTAGCACAGATACGCAGTATTTT. It specifies CASSLAPFSTDTQYF.

The V gene is TRBV5-1, the J gene TRBJ1-1, with a weak D call TRBD1 (6 bases). The V and J ends lost 0 bases and 4 bases respectively, with 13 bases between them. This CDR3 has 15 amino acids. The germline V gene has CDR1 SGHRS and CDR2 YFSETQ. Here the CDR3 DNA reads TGCGCCAGCAGCTTGGGCTATCGGGGGGCCACTGAAGCTTTCTTT. It codes for CASSLGYRGATEAFF.

Here the CDR3 DNA reads TGTGCCAGCAGCGCCGGGACAGGGAAGAATGAGCAGTTCTTC. Its protein product is CASSAGTGKNEQFF. The V gene is TRBV7-2, the J gene TRBJ2-1, with 9 bases fitting TRBD1. J gave up 7 bases and V 5 bases, and 6 bases lay outside the gene matches. The CDR3 contains 14 residues. Per the germline V gene, CDR1 is SGHTA and CDR2 is FQGNSA.

This clone has a single count. The chain recombines TRBV7-2 with TRBJ1-1; D ambiguous. V dropped 2 bases and J dropped 0 bases, with 13 bases sitting between them. Germline values: CDR1 SGHTA, CDR2 FQGNSA. This CDR3 is 16 amino acids long. This CDR3 is CASSLIPTRVNTEAFF. The DNA of the CDR3 is TGTGCCAGCAGCTTAATTCCCACGCGAGTGAACACTGAAGCTTTCTTT.

This clone has a handful of counts. The chain couples TRBV15 to TRBJ1-1, with 7 bases fitting TRBD1. CDR3 length: 17 amino acids. Losses at the gene ends were 8 bases for V and 1 base for J; bases not matched to a gene: 16. Germline loops: CDR1 LNHNV, CDR2 YYDKDF (reference sequence). In DNA form, the CDR3 reads TGTGCCACCGAATGGCAGGGGGGTGGGTATAGGAACACTGAAGCTTTCTTT. Protein sequence: CATEWQGGGYRNTEAFF.

The chain joins TRBV6-1 to TRBJ1-4; maybe TRBD1 (6 bases). Germline assignment: CDR1 MNHNS and CDR2 SASEGT. This CDR3 is built from 14 residues. V lost 4 bases to trimming and J lost 7 bases, with 13 bases between them. The CDR3 DNA follows: TGTGCCAGCAGTGGGGGGCAGGCCGGTGAAAAACTGTTTTTT. Translating it yields CASSGGQAGEKLFF.

V usage is TRBV25-1 and J usage is TRBJ2-5, with D possibly being TRBD1 (6 bases). The J call may be incorrect, as the DNA end agrees better with TRBJ2-7. This CDR3 is 18 amino acids long. From germline, CDR1 is MGHDK and CDR2 SYGVNS. The CDR3 region is CASIGVLPGSKGAYEQYF. CDR3 sequence (DNA): TGTGCCAGCATAGGGGTCCTACCAGGGAGCAAGGGGGCCTACGAGCAGTACTTC.

The chain carries TRBV10-3 and TRBJ1-2; possible D gene TRBD1, 6 bases. The CDR3 is 13 residues long. The V end lost 6 bases, the J end lost 4 bases, and 12 bases lay between the germline ends. Per germline, CDR1 ENHRY and CDR2 SYGVKD. CDR3 nucleotides: TGTGCCATCAGGATACAGGGAGCCTATGGCTACACCTTC. It specifies CAIRIQGAYGYTF.